These 2 T cell receptor beta chains share one sample of origin, sequenced in a study of T cells in Graves' hyperthyroidism and ophthalmopathy. RNA transcripts yielded amplified TCR beta CDR3 regions. HTBI primers were employed in a first-round RT-PCR of the TCR CDR3. Using its own MiXCR run on the multiplex PCR reads, TCRdb lists one record per CDR3 protein. The sample records hundreds of thousands of distinct CDR3 sequences, approximately 40% being singletons. Sequencing used blood. The receptors were gathered from a woman aged 40 to 50 with Graves' hyperthyroidism.

This clonotype appeared many times. CDR3 DNA: TGCGCCAGCAGCTTGGAGGCGGGACCCACCGGGGAGCTGTTTTTT. Protein product: CASSLEAGPTGELFF. The chain joins TRBV5-1 to TRBJ2-2, with a tentative D call TRBD2 (6 bases). The CDR3 spans 15 residues. The V end lost 0 bases, the J end lost 4 bases, and 10 bases lay between the germline ends. Germline lookup yields CDR1 SGHRS and CDR2 YFSETQ.

This clonotype was counted only a few times. This chain joins TRBV20-1 and TRBJ2-2; a possible D gene is TRBD2 (5 bases). Trimming stripped 0 bases from V and 5 bases from J, with 19 bases between. Germline V gene lookup returns CDR1 DFQATT and CDR2 SNEGSKA (reference sequence). This CDR3 contains 17 residues. In nucleotides, the CDR3 is TGCAGTGCTAGAGATCTGTCTACCCTCCCGGGGACCGGGGAGCTGTTTTTT. This encodes CSARDLSTLPGTGELFF.